This TCR beta chain derives from a study of long-term antiretroviral therapy in people with HIV. Overall study: The 2015 immediate-ART recommendation came about a decade after the earliest samples.

The germline V gene encodes CDR1 SNHLY and CDR2 FYNNEI. Trimming cost V 3 bases and J 3 bases, with 15 bases left between them. This CDR3 is built from 15 residues. Findings and limits, study-wide: Although diversity increased after ART, it remained lower than in transplant donor controls.

Assay version v3.0 of immunoSEQ was used, and it was run at survey level. Libraries were prepared by immunoSEQ multiplex PCR; TCRdb keeps only in-frame clonotypes and omits some of them. The sample records over 35,000 clones, 80% being singletons. Concerning this clone: The antigen is unknown.

The material was unsorted PBMCs, obtained 3.4 years after starting antiretroviral therapy. The TCR was taken from a man aged 25 to 45 with HIV. The chain combines TRBV2 with TRBJ2-7; weak D call: TRBD2 (5 bases). CDR3 in amino acids: CASSDPRSGYYEQYF. The CDR3 bases are TGTGCCAGCAGTGACCCCAGGTCGGGATACTACGAGCAGTACTTC.